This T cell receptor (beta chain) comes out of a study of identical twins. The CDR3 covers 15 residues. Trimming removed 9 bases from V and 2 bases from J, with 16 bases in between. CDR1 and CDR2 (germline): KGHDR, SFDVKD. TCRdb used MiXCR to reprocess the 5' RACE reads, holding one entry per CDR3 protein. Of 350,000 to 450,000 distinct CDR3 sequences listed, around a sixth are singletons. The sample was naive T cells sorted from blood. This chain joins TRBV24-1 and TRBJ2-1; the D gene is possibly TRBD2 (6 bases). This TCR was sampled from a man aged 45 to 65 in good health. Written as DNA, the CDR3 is TGTGCCACCCAGGGACTGGGGGAGACCTACAATGAGCAGTTCTTC. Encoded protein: CATQGLGETYNEQFF.